A selection of T cell receptor beta chains follows, all from one sample in a study of blood T cell repertoires in COVID-19. TCRdb keeps only in-frame clones here, not all; method: immunoSEQ multiplex PCR. The data show about 200,000 clones, less than 90% seen once. Material for sequencing was peripheral blood. These receptor sequences come from a woman between 70 and 85 years old with acute or convalescent COVID-19. The CDR3 runs from the conserved cysteine through the conserved F or W. Each record gives: V gene, J gene, clone size, D gene, CDR3 protein, CDR3 DNA. A D gene is named only where the DNA matches it firmly. Some rows mark clone size as missing; the rest say once, few, many or name a class of expanded clone.

v_gene: TRBV7-9; j_gene: TRBJ1-6; abundance: .; d_gene: TRBD1; CDR3aa: CASSFTGDGSPLHF; CDR3nt: TGTGCCAGCAGCTTTACAGGGGACGGTTCACCCCTCCACTTT
v_gene: TRBV29-1; j_gene: TRBJ1-1; abundance: .; d_gene: .; CDR3aa: CSASDSLNTEAFF; CDR3nt: TGCAGCGCTTCGGACAGCTTGAACACTGAAGCTTTCTTT
v_gene: TRBV5-6; j_gene: TRBJ1-1; abundance: .; d_gene: .; CDR3aa: CASSLDRRNTEAFF; CDR3nt: TGTGCCAGCAGCCTCGACAGGCGGAACACTGAAGCTTTCTTT
v_gene: TRBV18; j_gene: TRBJ2-1; abundance: .; d_gene: .; CDR3aa: CASSPSWQTTYNEQFF; CDR3nt: TGTGCCAGCTCACCGTCTTGGCAGACTACTTACAATGAGCAGTTCTTC
v_gene: TRBV3-1/TRBV3-2; j_gene: TRBJ1-2; abundance: once; d_gene: TRBD1; CDR3aa: CASSHHDRVGAGYTF; CDR3nt: TGTGCCAGCAGCCATCACGACAGGGTGGGTGCTGGCTACACCTTC
v_gene: TRBV10-3; j_gene: TRBJ2-7; abundance: .; d_gene: TRBD2; CDR3aa: CAISDREGHPGEQYF; CDR3nt: TGTGCCATCAGTGATCGGGAGGGCCATCCTGGCGAGCAGTACTTC
v_gene: TRBV5-6; j_gene: TRBJ2-7; abundance: .; d_gene: TRBD2; CDR3aa: CASSLVGGGSVYEQYF; CDR3nt: TGTGCCAGCAGCTTGGTAGGTGGCGGGAGCGTCTACGAGCAGTACTTC
v_gene: TRBV20-1; j_gene: TRBJ2-1; abundance: once; d_gene: .; CDR3aa: CSAGGQFNEQFF; CDR3nt: TGCAGTGCTGGTGGACAGTTCAATGAGCAGTTCTTC
v_gene: TRBV7-6; j_gene: TRBJ2-2; abundance: .; d_gene: TRBD1; CDR3aa: CASSPNRGRNTGELFF; CDR3nt: TGTGCCAGCAGCCCTAACAGGGGGCGGAACACCGGGGAGCTGTTTTTT
v_gene: TRBV5-5; j_gene: TRBJ1-4; abundance: .; d_gene: TRBD1; CDR3aa: CASSTLVGQRTGTFF; CDR3nt: TGTGCCAGCAGCACTCTGGTGGGACAGCGAACCGGGACCTTTTTT
v_gene: TRBV5-1; j_gene: TRBJ1-6; abundance: .; d_gene: TRBD1; CDR3aa: CASSKGQDNSPLHF; CDR3nt: TGCGCCAGCAGCAAAGGACAGGATAATTCACCCCTCCACTTT
v_gene: TRBV6-6; j_gene: TRBJ1-6; abundance: .; d_gene: TRBD1; CDR3aa: CASSYLYRGRESPLHF; CDR3nt: TGTGCCAGCAGTTACCTCTACAGGGGGCGAGAGTCACCCCTCCACTTT
v_gene: TRBV5-5; j_gene: TRBJ2-1; abundance: few; d_gene: TRBD2; CDR3aa: CASSLVAGDNEQFF; CDR3nt: TGTGCCAGCAGCTTGGTGGCGGGAGACAATGAGCAGTTCTTC
v_gene: TRBV3-1/TRBV3-2; j_gene: TRBJ2-7; abundance: .; d_gene: TRBD2; CDR3aa: CASSQVASGSVVEQYF; CDR3nt: TGTGCCAGCAGCCAAGTGGCTAGCGGGAGTGTGGTCGAGCAGTACTTC
v_gene: TRBV2; j_gene: TRBJ1-5; abundance: few; d_gene: TRBD1; CDR3aa: CASSAGTASNQPQHF; CDR3nt: TGTGCCAGCAGTGCCGGGACAGCCAGCAATCAGCCCCAGCATTTT
v_gene: TRBV2; j_gene: TRBJ2-2; abundance: .; d_gene: TRBD1; CDR3aa: CASCGGLGQGAAGELFF; CDR3nt: TGTGCCAGCTGCGGGGGTCTGGGACAGGGGGCCGCCGGGGAGCTGTTTTTT
v_gene: TRBV19; j_gene: TRBJ2-5; abundance: .; d_gene: TRBD1; CDR3aa: CASLGQGLETQYF; CDR3nt: TGTGCCAGCCTCGGACAGGGTCTGGAGACCCAGTACTTC
v_gene: TRBV6-1; j_gene: TRBJ2-7; abundance: .; d_gene: .; CDR3aa: CASSEGALGTYEQYF; CDR3nt: TGTGCCAGCAGTGAAGGCGCACTTGGTACCTACGAGCAGTACTTC
v_gene: TRBV28; j_gene: TRBJ1-4; abundance: once; d_gene: .; CDR3aa: CASSAPGEGFEKLFF; CDR3nt: TGTGCCAGCAGTGCGCCGGGAGAGGGGTTCGAAAAACTGTTTTTT
v_gene: TRBV11-2; j_gene: TRBJ2-1; abundance: once; d_gene: .; CDR3aa: CASSSTDTYNEQFF; CDR3nt: TGTGCCAGCAGCTCCACTGACACGTACAATGAGCAGTTCTTC
v_gene: TRBV7-2; j_gene: TRBJ2-5; abundance: .; d_gene: TRBD2; CDR3aa: CASSDRTSGQGTQYF; CDR3nt: TGTGCCAGCAGCGATCGGACTAGCGGGCAAGGGACCCAGTACTTC
v_gene: TRBV7-8; j_gene: TRBJ1-5; abundance: .; d_gene: TRBD1; CDR3aa: CASSSRDRVSQPQHF; CDR3nt: TGTGCCAGCAGCTCCCGGGACAGGGTAAGCCAGCCCCAGCATTTT
v_gene: TRBV4-1; j_gene: TRBJ1-5; abundance: .; d_gene: .; CDR3aa: CASSQGGGNNQPQHF; CDR3nt: TGCGCCAGCAGCCAGGGGGGAGGGAACAATCAGCCCCAGCATTTT
v_gene: TRBV27; j_gene: TRBJ1-1; abundance: .; d_gene: TRBD1; CDR3aa: CASSRDRGAFEAFF; CDR3nt: TGTGCCAGCAGCCGCGACAGGGGGGCCTTTGAAGCTTTCTTT
v_gene: TRBV6-4; j_gene: TRBJ1-1; abundance: .; d_gene: TRBD1; CDR3aa: CASRQGGATEAFF; CDR3nt: TGTGCCAGCAGACAAGGGGGCGCGACTGAAGCTTTCTTT
v_gene: TRBV28; j_gene: TRBJ2-7; abundance: .; d_gene: TRBD1; CDR3aa: CASFPGTASYEQYF; CDR3nt: TGTGCCAGCTTTCCCGGGACAGCCTCCTACGAGCAGTACTTC
v_gene: TRBV19; j_gene: TRBJ1-5; abundance: .; d_gene: .; CDR3aa: CASTSGGFRNQPQHF; CDR3nt: TGTGCCAGTACCTCGGGAGGCTTTCGCAATCAGCCCCAGCATTTT
v_gene: TRBV7-3; j_gene: TRBJ2-5; abundance: once; d_gene: .; CDR3aa: CASSSSPRGTETQYF; CDR3nt: TGTGCCAGCAGCTCAAGTCCCAGGGGTACCGAGACCCAGTACTTC
v_gene: TRBV19; j_gene: TRBJ1-5; abundance: .; d_gene: .; CDR3aa: CASSGEYRTAYQPQHF; CDR3nt: TGTGCCAGTAGTGGGGAGTATAGGACCGCATATCAGCCCCAGCATTTT
v_gene: TRBV3-1/TRBV3-2; j_gene: TRBJ1-5; abundance: .; d_gene: .; CDR3aa: CASSQDVLLVNQPQHF; CDR3nt: TGTGCCAGCAGCCAAGACGTGCTACTGGTCAATCAGCCCCAGCATTTT
v_gene: TRBV2; j_gene: TRBJ2-7; abundance: .; d_gene: .; CDR3aa: CASSPAYEQYF; CDR3nt: TGTGCCAGCAGCCCAGCCTACGAGCAGTACTTC
v_gene: TRBV5-1; j_gene: TRBJ1-2; abundance: .; d_gene: .; CDR3aa: CASSLILADYGYTF; CDR3nt: TGCGCCAGCAGCTTGATTCTGGCAGACTATGGCTACACCTTC
v_gene: TRBV9; j_gene: TRBJ2-3; abundance: .; d_gene: TRBD2; CDR3aa: CASNPGLAVTDTQYF; CDR3nt: TGTGCCAGCAACCCGGGACTAGCGGTGACAGATACGCAGTATTTT
v_gene: TRBV6-5; j_gene: TRBJ1-4; abundance: .; d_gene: TRBD1; CDR3aa: CASRGQIATNEKLFF; CDR3nt: TGTGCCAGCAGGGGACAGATCGCAACTAATGAAAAACTGTTTTTT
v_gene: TRBV19; j_gene: TRBJ1-1; abundance: .; d_gene: .; CDR3aa: CASSIAGKAFF; CDR3nt: TGTGCCAGTAGTATAGCCGGGAAAGCTTTCTTT
v_gene: TRBV6-5; j_gene: TRBJ2-7; abundance: .; d_gene: .; CDR3aa: CASRDGISSYEQYF; CDR3nt: TGTGCCAGCCGCGACGGGATCAGCTCCTACGAGCAGTACTTC
v_gene: TRBV19; j_gene: TRBJ2-7; abundance: .; d_gene: TRBD2; CDR3aa: CASRNPGGNMGEQYF; CDR3nt: TGTGCCAGTAGGAATCCGGGAGGCAACATGGGGGAGCAGTACTTC
v_gene: TRBV11-2; j_gene: TRBJ2-7; abundance: .; d_gene: TRBD2; CDR3aa: CASSFTSGREQYF; CDR3nt: TGTGCCAGCAGCTTTACTAGCGGGAGAGAGCAGTACTTC